The 13 T cell receptor beta chains given below trace back to one sample, sequenced in a study of human T cells and chemical hapten exposure. TCRdb re-called the RACE reads with MiXCR, one entry per CDR3 protein. This table holds 300,000 to 450,000 distinct CDR3 sequences, 4.5% to 6% found once. Time point: pre-sensitization, week 0. This sample's treatment: therapeutic diphenylcyclopropenone sensitization with weekly scalp DPC. The starting material was whole blood, obtained in connection with sensitization to the hapten diphenylcyclopropenone (DPC). These receptors came from a woman aged 45 to 65 with alopecia areata. Some clones in this sample may be carry-over from other donors' samples.

This clonotype was detected many times. V is TRBV6-6 and J is TRBJ1-1, with D perhaps matching TRBD1 (5 bases). The CDR3 consists of 14 residues. Germline loops: CDR1 MNHNY, CDR2 SVGAGI (reference sequence). The V end was cut by 6 bases, the J end by 6 bases, with 17 bases between. The CDR3, as DNA: TGTGCCAGCAGGCCGGGGGGTATACTGTCTGAAGCTTTCTTT. Translating gives CASRPGGILSEAFF.

The chain recombines TRBV6-6 with TRBJ1-5, with a weak D call TRBD1 (5 bases). The CDR3 covers 16 residues. Trimming took off 5 bases at V and 2 bases at J, with 16 bases between the two ends. Germline CDR1 and CDR2: MNHNY and SVGAGI (reference sequence). The CDR3 coding sequence is TGTGCCAGCAGTAGGGGAGGAGGCGTTGGCAATCAGCCCCAGCATTTT. Translated: CASSRGGGVGNQPQHF.

In this sample, this clonotype turned up many times. The chain uses TRBV3-1 and TRBJ2-1, with 10 bases aligning to TRBD2. Germline V CDR1 and CDR2: LGHDT, YNNKEL (reference sequence). The V and J ends lost 0 bases and 3 bases, in that order; junction bases with no gene match: 5. The CDR3 runs to 17 residues. The CDR3 DNA sequence: TGTGCCAGCAGCCAAGAGAGCGGGAGGGCCATCTACAATGAGCAGTTCTTC. This sequence encodes CASSQESGRAIYNEQFF.

This clonotype turned up a few times. V is TRBV29-1 and J is TRBJ1-3; D unclear. This CDR3 spans 12 amino acids. V gave up 1 base and J gave up 4 bases, with 5 bases separating them. The germline V gene has CDR1 SQVTM and CDR2 ANQGSEA. CDR3 sequence (DNA): TGCAGCGTTGAAGGTGGAGGAAACACCATATATTTT. Protein sequence: CSVEGGGNTIYF.

This clonotype has at least ten counts. At one end, the junction sequence differs from germline, possibly due to a read error. The V and J genes are TRBV5-6 and TRBJ2-3, with D perhaps TRBD1 or TRBD2 (5 bases each). Germline V lookup: CDR1 SGHDT, CDR2 YYEEEE. CDR3 length: 11 residues. CDR3 DNA sequence: TGTGCCAGCAGTTTGGGGGTTACGCAGTATTTT. Amino acid sequence: CASSLGVTQYF.

This clonotype has more than one count but fewer than ten. This sequence joins TRBV6-6 and TRBJ1-6; 8 nucleotides align to TRBD1. The CDR3 length is 14 residues. V shed 2 bases and J 12 bases; nucleotides not matched to a gene: 6. Germline V gene lookup returns CDR1 MNHNY and CDR2 SVGAGI (reference sequence). This CDR3 reads CASSYAGQGKPLHF. The CDR3 DNA reads as TGTGCCAGCAGTTACGCTGGACAGGGTAAACCCCTCCACTTT.

At least ten counts were recorded for this clonotype. The rearrangement links TRBV9 to TRBJ2-7; D ambiguous. The CDR3 totals 14 residues. Germline CDR1 reads SGDLS; CDR2 reads YYNGEE. The V gene lost 0 bases and the J gene lost 1 base, with 8 bases spanning the gap. As DNA, the CDR3 is TGTGCCAGCAGCGTAGCCGCCGAGTCCTACGAGCAGTACTTC. Its translation is CASSVAAESYEQYF.

This clonotype was counted between two and nine times. The chain employs TRBV5-1 and TRBJ1-6; D may be TRBD1 (6 bases). V lost 4 bases and J lost 10, with 12 bases in between. CDR1 is SGHRS and CDR2 is YFSETQ in the germline V gene. The CDR3 runs to 13 residues. As DNA, the CDR3 is TGCGCCAGCAGCCCAGAACAGGGATCACCCCTCCACTTT. This translates into CASSPEQGSPLHF.

In this sample, this clonotype turned up a few times. The V call is TRBV13, the J call TRBJ1-4; no reliable D call. The germline V and J ends were trimmed by 4 bases and 5 bases, with 11 bases remaining between them. CDR1 PRHDT and CDR2 FYEKMQ come from the germline V gene (reference sequence). The CDR3 spans 14 residues. This CDR3 is CASSSGVINEKLFF. CDR3 DNA sequence: TGTGCCAGCAGCTCAGGAGTGATCAATGAAAAACTGTTTTTT.

This clonotype was seen ten or more times. A read error may account for a junction end that differs from germline. The J gene is TRBJ2-3, the V gene TRBV27; D gene ambiguous. The CDR3 extends over 15 amino acids. Germline CDR1 reads MNHEY; CDR2 reads SMNVEV (reference sequence). The CDR3 sequence is CASSLGGRSTDTQYF. The CDR3 coding sequence is TGCGCCAGCAGCTTGGGTGGCAGGTCAACAGATACGCAGTATTTT.

This clonotype showed up many times. This rearrangement joins TRBV10-2 to TRBJ2-4, with 10 bases fitting TRBD2. Trimming at V came to 8 bases and at J to 7 bases, leaving 5 bases not matched to a gene. Germline CDR1 and CDR2: WSHSY and SAAADI. The CDR3 is made up of 13 amino acids. CDR3 coding DNA: TGCGCCAGCGTCGGACTAGCGGAGAACATTCAGTACTTC. This sequence encodes CASVGLAENIQYF.

Many counts were recorded for this clonotype. The genes are TRBV28 and TRBJ1-5, with D perhaps TRBD1 (6 bases). The CDR3 runs 13 residues. V was pared by 8 bases and J by 2 bases, with 10 bases between. Germline V gene lookup returns CDR1 MDHEN and CDR2 SYDVKM. The chain's CDR3 is CASVAGGNQPQHF. Here the CDR3 DNA reads TGTGCCAGCGTGGCAGGGGGCAATCAGCCCCAGCATTTT.

This clonotype was detected ten times or more. This sequence joins TRBV12-3 or TRBV12-4 and TRBJ2-3, with 12 bases lining up with TRBD2. After removal of 3 bases from V and 4 bases from J, the junction contained 5 bases not matched to a gene. This CDR3 has 16 amino acids. In nucleotides, the CDR3 is TGTGCCAGCAGTTTCCTAGCGGGGGGGCGCGCAGATACGCAGTATTTT. It specifies CASSFLAGGRADTQYF.